The entry below gives a single TCR beta chain sequence along with its context. The entry originates in a study of blood T cell repertoires in COVID-19. The repertoire was sequenced with immunoSEQ multiplex PCR; TCRdb's copy has only in-frame clones and lacks some. Counted here are 250,000 to 300,000 clones, under 90% occurring once; the ten biggest clones make up 2.5% to 3%. Material for sequencing was peripheral blood. The TCR comes from an older woman with active or convalescent COVID-19.

The DNA for the CDR3 is TGCAGCGTTGAACGGGACAGCCTAGAGACCCAGTACTTC. Amino acids: CSVERDSLETQYF. The genes are TRBV29-1 and TRBJ2-5; TRBD1 matches 7 bases. This CDR3 contains 13 residues. V trimming: 2 bases; J trimming: 4 bases; junction bases outside the gene matches: 4. Germline V gene sequence: CDR1 SQVTM, CDR2 ANQGSEA.